These T cell receptor beta chains were read from a single sample in a study of T cells in Graves' hyperthyroidism and ophthalmopathy. One entry per CDR3 protein, called by TCRdb with MiXCR from the multiplex PCR reads. Of about 740,000 distinct CDR3 sequences detected, around 13% appear once; the ten largest clones hold approximately 10%. The sequenced sample consisted of blood. The receptors were gathered from a woman aged 18-30 years with Graves' hyperthyroidism. Both conserved end residues are part of each CDR3. The D gene is left open where the match is weak. The listing skips clone size in some rows; elsewhere it reads once, few, many or a size class.

d_call,v_call,j_call,clone_size,cdr3_nt,cdr3_aa
NA,TRBV11-2,TRBJ2-1,many,TGTGCCAGCAGCTTGGGGCCGGGACTCCTTGAGCAGTTCTTC,CASSLGPGLLEQFF
NA,TRBV2,TRBJ1-3,many,TGTGCCAGCAGCTCCACACCTGGAAACACCATATATTTT,CASSSTPGNTIYF
TRBD1,TRBV2,TRBJ1-4,many,TGTGCCAGTCCGACAGGGGAGAGGGAAAAACTGTTTTTT,CASPTGEREKLFF
NA,TRBV20-1,TRBJ1-5,many,TGCAGTGCCAGACGCCCATCCAGCAATCAGCCCCAGCATTTT,CSARRPSSNQPQHF
NA,TRBV6-1,TRBJ2-3,NA,TGTGCCAGCAGTTACGCGGGACTCCTTGATACGCAGTATTTT,CASSYAGLLDTQYF
NA,TRBV7-3,TRBJ1-4,many,TGTGCCAGCAGCCAACAGGGTAGAGGTGAAAAACTGTTTTTT,CASSQQGRGEKLFF
TRBD1,TRBV9,TRBJ1-2,many,TGTGCCAGCAGCGTCCGGGACAGAGACAACTATGGCTACACCTTC,CASSVRDRDNYGYTF
TRBD1,TRBV12-3/TRBV12-4,TRBJ2-1,many,TGTGCCAGCAGTTTAGACCCACGGGACAGGTATGAGCAGTTCTTC,CASSLDPRDRYEQFF
NA,TRBV12-3/TRBV12-4,TRBJ2-1,many,TGTGCCAGCAGATACCTCAGCCGCTACGGGTACCATGAGCAGTTCTTC,CASRYLSRYGYHEQFF
NA,TRBV6-2/TRBV6-3,TRBJ2-7,many,TGTGCCAGCAGTTACTTCCGTCATTCCTACGAGCAGTACTTC,CASSYFRHSYEQYF
TRBD2,TRBV5-8,TRBJ2-1,many,TGTGCCAGCAGCTTGCTGGGGCTAGCGGGAGGTGCTTCCTACAATGAGCAGTTCTTC,CASSLLGLAGGASYNEQFF
NA,TRBV5-6,TRBJ1-6,many,TGTGCCAGCAGCTTACTATCGGGGGACTCACCCCTCCACTTT,CASSLLSGDSPLHF
NA,TRBV29-1,TRBJ1-1,many,TGCAGCGTTGCAGGTTCAGGGGAGGCGAACACTGAAGCTTTCTTT,CSVAGSGEANTEAFF
TRBD1,TRBV7-2,TRBJ1-5,many,TGTGCCAGCAGCTGGCGAGGACAGGGGACGGGCAATCAGCCCCAGCATTTT,CASSWRGQGTGNQPQHF
TRBD1,TRBV29-1,TRBJ2-3,many,TGCAGCGCGACAGGGGGCGAAGATACGCAGTATTTT,CSATGGEDTQYF
TRBD1,TRBV9,TRBJ1-2,NA,TGTGCCAGCAGCGTAGCCTTCGGGGGACAGGGGAATGGCTACACCTTC,CASSVAFGGQGNGYTF
NA,TRBV27,TRBJ1-2,NA,TGTGCCAGCAGTTTACAGCGCTACTATGGCTACACCTTC,CASSLQRYYGYTF
TRBD2,TRBV10-3,TRBJ2-1,few,TGTGCCATCAAAGGGACTAGCGGGAGTGATGAGCAGTTCTTC,CAIKGTSGSDEQFF
NA,TRBV11-2,TRBJ2-7,many,TGTGCCAGCTCCAGTAGGTCCGAGCAGTACTTC,CASSSRSEQYF
NA,TRBV7-3,TRBJ2-1,many,TGTGCCAGCAGCTTATCGGGATACTCCTACAATGAGCAGTTCTTC,CASSLSGYSYNEQFF
NA,TRBV5-5,TRBJ1-1,many,TGTGCCAGCAGCTCTGTGGGGCAGGGCCACGTGGAAGCTTTCTTT,CASSSVGQGHVEAFF
NA,TRBV2,TRBJ2-1,many,TGTGCCAGCAGTGAATCGATGACAACCAATGAGCAGTTCTTC,CASSESMTTNEQFF
TRBD2,TRBV5-1,TRBJ2-7,many,TGCGCCAGCAGCCTTGGAATAGCGGGATACGAGCAGTACTTC,CASSLGIAGYEQYF
NA,TRBV28,TRBJ2-5,NA,TGTGCCAGCAGTTTGAACAGGCCAGAGGAGACCCAGTACTTC,CASSLNRPEETQYF
NA,TRBV30,TRBJ1-1,few,TGTGCCGTCGGTTTCAGGACTGAAGCTTTCTTT,CAVGFRTEAFF
NA,TRBV30,TRBJ2-1,many,TGTGCCTGGAGTGTACGGAGAATCCGTAATGAGCAGTTCTTC,CAWSVRRIRNEQFF
TRBD1,TRBV19,TRBJ1-2,NA,TGTGCCAGTAGTATAGAAGGCCCCGCGACAGGGTACCAAACCAATGGCTACACCTTC,CASSIEGPATGYQTNGYTF
NA,TRBV29-1,TRBJ2-2,NA,TGCAGCGTTAGCCTAACCGGGGAGCTGTTTTTT,CSVSLTGELFF
NA,TRBV5-5,TRBJ1-1,many,TGTGCCAGCAGTCCGCCGACAGACGGGCTTAAGGCTGAAGCTTTCTTT,CASSPPTDGLKAEAFF
NA,TRBV24-1,TRBJ1-1,many,TGTGCCACCAGTGATGCGGGGGTCGGGAACACTGAAGCTTTCTTT,CATSDAGVGNTEAFF
TRBD1,TRBV11-3,TRBJ2-5,many,TGTGCCAGCAGCTTACCGGGACAGGGGGGAGAGACCCAGTACTTC,CASSLPGQGGETQYF
TRBD2,TRBV2,TRBJ2-7,NA,TGTGCCAGCCTATATATAGCGGGAGAGGCGACCTACGAGCAGTACTTC,CASLYIAGEATYEQYF
NA,TRBV13,TRBJ2-7,NA,TGTGCCAGCAGCTCTCCCGGGACCTCTAAGGGGGAGCAGTACTTC,CASSSPGTSKGEQYF